The TCR beta chain under discussion was sequenced for a study of T cell responses to AZD1222 COVID-19 vaccine. Study background: Doses given second, at about 4 or about 12 weeks, were pooled.

This CDR3 is built from 14 residues. V was trimmed by 0 bases and J by 4 bases, leaving 10 bases between them. Germline loops: CDR1 SGDLS, CDR2 YYNGEE. General study findings and limits: Spike-specific TCR breadth and depth went up after people got two AZD1222 doses. In a largely white British group with more females than males, clonal diversity was possibly underestimated.

Data came from immunoSEQ multiplex PCR; TCRdb stores just in-frame clones and leaves some out. Of roughly 100,000 clones listed, about 85% are singletons. Comments on this clone: Its specificity is not known.

The V and J genes are TRBV9 and TRBJ1-1; D not resolved. The source of this sequence is an adult in good health. Source: peripheral blood, taken on day 0 of AZD1222 vaccination. CDR3 protein: CASSVAGDSTEAFF. CDR3 nucleotide sequence: TGTGCCAGCAGCGTAGCCGGGGATAGCACTGAAGCTTTCTTT.